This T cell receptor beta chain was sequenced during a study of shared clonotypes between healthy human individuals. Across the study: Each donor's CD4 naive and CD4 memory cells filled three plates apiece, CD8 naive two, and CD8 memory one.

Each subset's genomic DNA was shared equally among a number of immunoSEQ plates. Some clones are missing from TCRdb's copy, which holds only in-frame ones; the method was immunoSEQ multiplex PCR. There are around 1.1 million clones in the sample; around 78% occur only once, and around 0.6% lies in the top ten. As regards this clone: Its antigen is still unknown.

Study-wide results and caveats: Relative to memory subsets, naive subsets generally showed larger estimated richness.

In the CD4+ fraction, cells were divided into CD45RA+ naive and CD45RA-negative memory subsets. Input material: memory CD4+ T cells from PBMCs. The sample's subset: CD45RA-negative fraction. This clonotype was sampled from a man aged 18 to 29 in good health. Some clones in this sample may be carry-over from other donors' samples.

The CDR3 is CASSPPSSGSAGAQYF. CDR3 in DNA: TGTGCCAGCTCACCACCCTCCAGCGGGTCGGCCGGGGCCCAGTACTTC. V usage is TRBV18 and J usage is TRBJ2-5, with D perhaps matching TRBD2 (6 bases). The V end was cut by 0 bases, the J end by 9 bases, with 20 bases between. The germline CDR1 and CDR2 sequences are KGHSH and LQKENI. The CDR3 is 16 amino acids.